Detailed here is one TCR beta chain. The antigen it binds to is not known. No much larger clone exists at a distance of one base, and base qualities are not known. This sample was taken from a study of T-cell memory formation after mild COVID-19 (dated by TCRdb to the early 2020s). Turning to the overall study: Most TCR sequence clusters were specific to one of the two donors. In a couple of donors, T-cell clones that expanded and contracted after mild COVID-19 were tracked by sequencing TCRalpha and TCRbeta repertoires over time. Two young, previously healthy adult volunteers, one female and one male, were included in the cohort.

PBMCs were isolated by Ficoll-Paque density gradient centrifugation. What the authors observed across the whole study: Only a couple of mild cases were covered in the study, and larger cohorts including severe cases with pre-infection samples were considered necessary. Balanced CD4/CD8 phenotypes were observed for clones contracting from day 15 to 85, whereas a bias towards CD4+ was observed for a second wave of clones expanding from day 15 to 37. The detection of some responding clones in pre-infection memory suggests that pre-existing cross-reactive memory T cells joined the SARS-CoV-2 response. Contracting CD4+ clones were located mainly in the CM and EM memory subsets, whereas CD8+ clones were found to be enriched in EMRA. The second-wave clones that peaked on day 37 were not confirmed to be SARS-CoV-2 specific.

Data came from an Illumina NovaSeq 6000. TCRalpha and TCRbeta cDNA libraries were built by 5'RACE with constant-segment primers, adding sample barcodes and unique molecular identifiers. Trizol reagent was used to extract RNA from every sample. Libraries were amplified in two PCR steps, with a second sample barcode and Illumina TruSeq adapters added in the second step. Sequencing of the libraries was done on an Illumina NovaSeq, producing 2 x 150 bp paired-end reads. In the authors' own workflow: With migec v1.2.7, reads were demultiplexed and then collapsed into UMI-guided consensus sequences. Using mixcr v2.1.11, UMI consensuses were aligned to TRA and TRB V and J templates and then assembled into clonotypes. A clonotype was counted as expanded or contracted only when both edgeR and NoisET called the clonotype significant, with the noise models trained on biological replicates. edgeR calls used a false discovery rate-adjusted p below 0.01 and a log2 fold-change threshold of 1. As an exploratory analysis of dynamics, max-normalized trajectories of the 1000 most abundant clonotypes were examined by PCA with hierarchical clustering. The CD4 or CD8 phenotype of responding clones was assigned using the separately sequenced CD4+ and CD8+ repertoires. The raw public data were reprocessed by TCRdb itself: fastp quality trimming at Q25, MiXCR clonotype calling, in-frame beta chains only. Here each entry gathers all rows of one CDR3 protein and keeps the most common genes and DNA. V and J calls and clone size were set by TCRdb, not the authors. The sample records some 260,000 distinct CDR3 sequences, around 17% of which are singletons. The top ten constitute about 4% of the sample.

In the germline V gene, CDR1 corresponds to SGHTA and CDR2 to FQGTGA. The CDR3 runs 14 residues from the cysteine to the phenylalanine. Just the 42-base CDR3 DNA is kept, in frame starting at base 1. The trim is 5 bases for V and 2 bases for J, with a gap of 11 bases between the germline ends. The receptor comes from a man in his late teens or twenties who had mild COVID-19 (a few samples of this study predate the infection). The sample titles of this study are shuffled in the database, so cell type and time point are left out; the donor was told from shared clones. Sequencing was carried out using PBMCs or a T cell subset sorted from them (not recorded which). Recombination connected TRBV7-3 to TRBJ2-3; the D region possibly corresponds to TRBD2 (6 bases align). The DNA is TGTGCCAGCAGCCCGGGACTCCACACAGATACGCAGTATTTT. It translates to CASSPGLHTDTQYF.